This paragraph reports one T cell receptor (beta chain). Its target is unknown. Duplicate vials holding approximately 160,000 sorted CD8+ T cells per subset yielded the RNA. The source of the sample is a study of human CD8 memory T cell subsets. The CDR3 is made up of 12 amino acids. Study-level findings and limits: Stem-like memory and precursor exhausted T cells had similarly high diversity, unlike effector memory cells. T cell repertoires from the stem-like memory and precursor exhausted subsets showed minimal mutual overlap.

Making the TCR beta libraries relied on UMI-labeled 5' RACE. After re-calling the 5' RACE reads, TCRdb lists one entry per CDR3 protein, DNA absent. Recorded for this sample: approximately 9,000 distinct CDR3 sequences. This chain joins TRBV12-3 or TRBV12-4 and TRBJ2-2; without DNA, the TCRdb call of TRBD1 cannot be checked. This receptor was obtained from a human donor in good health. Sequences were obtained from CD8+ T cells from PBMCs. The CDR3 is CASSPGTGELFF.